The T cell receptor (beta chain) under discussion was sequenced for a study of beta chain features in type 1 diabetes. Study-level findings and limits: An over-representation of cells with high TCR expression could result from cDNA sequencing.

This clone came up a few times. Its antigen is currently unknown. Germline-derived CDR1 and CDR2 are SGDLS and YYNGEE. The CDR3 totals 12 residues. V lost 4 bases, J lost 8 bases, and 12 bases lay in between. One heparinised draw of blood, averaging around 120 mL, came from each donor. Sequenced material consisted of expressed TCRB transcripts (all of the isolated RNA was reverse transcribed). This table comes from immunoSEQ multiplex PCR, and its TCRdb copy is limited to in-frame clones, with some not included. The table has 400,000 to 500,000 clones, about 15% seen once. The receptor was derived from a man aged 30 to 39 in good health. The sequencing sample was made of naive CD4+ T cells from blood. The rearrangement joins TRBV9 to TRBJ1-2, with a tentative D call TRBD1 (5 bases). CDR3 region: CASSIQGSGYTF. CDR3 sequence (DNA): TGTGCCAGCAGCATTCAGGGTTCGGGCTACACCTTC.